Listed here is a single T cell receptor beta chain. Fresh-frozen tumor tissue and more than two years of survival data were available for all. Germline CDR1 is MNHEY and CDR2 is SVGAGI. Trimming took off 6 bases at V and 3 bases at J, with 9 bases between the two ends. This CDR3 has 14 amino acids. This entry belongs to a study of glioma-infiltrating T cells after dendritic cell vaccination. Profiled with immunoSEQ multiplex PCR; TCRdb holds only in-frame clones, not every one. The sample yields nearly 85,000 clones, around 90% seen once. This TCR derives from a human donor with glioblastoma. The rearrangement joins TRBV6-5 to TRBJ2-6; a possible D gene is TRBD2 (6 bases). The sequencing here drew on blood, taken before dendritic cell vaccination. CDR3 in amino acids: CASRSGFGANVLTF. CDR3 nucleotides: TGTGCCAGCAGAAGCGGGTTTGGGGCCAACGTCCTGACTTTC.